This TCR beta chain was sequenced for a study of shared clonotypes between healthy human individuals. The study, taken as a whole, reports: Sequencing depth was a factor that was expected to affect clonotype sharing among donors.

The V end was cut by 3 bases, the J end by 4 bases, with 23 bases between. The germline V gene has CDR1 SGDLS and CDR2 YYNGEE. The CDR3 consists of 17 residues. Unsorted PBMC replicate PCRs drew on around 310 ng DNA, representing some 32,000 T cell genomes. Original analysis: With immunoSEQ giving junction-only sequences and no quality scores, filtering differed. Sequenced by immunoSEQ multiplex PCR; TCRdb stores in-frame clones only, minus some. V and J calls and clone size are those listed in that table; D and trimming were worked out from the DNA. Of hundreds of thousands of clones in the sample, about 82% are singletons; the top ten hold 10% to 15%. Turning to this clone: What it recognizes is unknown.

The chain carries TRBV9 and TRBJ2-7; a possible D gene is TRBD1 (9 bases). The sequence came from a middle-aged woman in good health. Some clones in this sample may be carry-over from other donors' samples. Source material: PBMCs. The DNA for the CDR3 is TGTGCCAGCAGCGCCCGGGAGGGGGACAGGGATCGATACGAGCAGTACTTC. Translated, it gives CASSAREGDRDRYEQYF.